The present TCR beta chain was sequenced within a study of PD-1 blockade in classical Hodgkin lymphoma. Overall study context: Each patient was given nivolumab 3 mg/kg through a vein every 2 weeks.

Germline CDR1 and CDR2: SGHNT and YYREEE (reference sequence). This CDR3 spans 13 amino acids. V dropped 0 bases and J dropped 7; count of bases not matched to a gene: 3. A remark on this clone: Its antigen remains unidentified.

Profiled with immunoSEQ multiplex PCR; TCRdb holds only in-frame clones, not every one. The data contain some 90,000 clones, over 90% of them singletons. Study-level findings and limits: Similar baseline diversity was found in complete responders and newly diagnosed patients.

Every one of the patients relapsed after autologous stem cell transplantation (brentuximab vedotin exposure was variable). This material consisted of peripheral blood mononuclear cells (PBMCs), taken before the second cycle of nivolumab. The chain couples TRBV5-4 to TRBJ1-1, with 7 nucleotides matching TRBD1. The receptor comes from a human donor with classical Hodgkin lymphoma. CDR3 sequence reads: CASSLAGGGEAFF. In DNA, the CDR3 is TGTGCCAGCAGCTTGGCAGGGGGGGGTGAAGCTTTCTTT.